This entry is about one TCR beta chain. These data originate in a study of blood T cell repertoires in COVID-19. Study overall: PBMCs, B-cell-depleted T cells, or T cells were the source of the cDNA or gDNA that made up the material.

Germline V gives CDR1 LNHNV, CDR2 YYDKDF (reference sequence). Unmatched junction bases numbered 3, after V lost 2 bases and J lost 2 bases. The CDR3 contains 15 residues. Using immunoSEQ multiplex PCR, the repertoire was profiled, and TCRdb retains in-frame clones only, with some absent. In the table there are just under 350,000 clones, more than 75% of which are singletons. In Seattle, patients joined the study during active infection and were tracked longitudinally. Sequenced sample: peripheral blood. The receptor was isolated from a woman in her forties or fifties with COVID-19, enrolled during active disease. The chain joins TRBV15 to TRBJ1-1, with TRBD1 matching over 9 bases. CDR3 DNA: TGTGCCACCAGCAGAACGGGACAGGGTAACACTGAAGCTTTCTTT. Encoded protein: CATSRTGQGNTEAFF.